This entry lists 31 T cell receptor beta chains sequenced from one sample in a study of blood T cell repertoires in COVID-19. Clones were read by immunoSEQ multiplex PCR, and TCRdb kept only the in-frame ones, dropping some. The table lists some 150,000 clones, 84% of them singletons. Sample: peripheral blood. Receptors originate from a woman in her forties or fifties in a cohort sampled during active or convalescent COVID-19.

The gene calls are TRBV29-1 and TRBJ2-1; 8 nucleotides match TRBD2. The germline gives CDR1 SQVTM, CDR2 ANQGSEA. There are 16 residues in the CDR3. With 3 bases clipped from V and 9 bases from J, the junction kept 16 bases outside the gene matches. Here the CDR3 DNA reads TGCAGCGTTGAGAAAGTCCCCGGGACCGCGGGGGGTGAGCAGTTCTTC. This codes for CSVEKVPGTAGGEQFF.

The chain recombines TRBV3-1 (or the pseudogene TRBV3-2) with TRBJ1-1; 8 nucleotides line up with TRBD1. There are 12 residues in the CDR3. The V gene end was trimmed by 5 bases and the J gene end by 9 bases; junction bases not matched to a gene: 5. Per the germline V gene, CDR1 is LGHDT and CDR2 is YNNKEL (reference sequence). This chain's CDR3 is CASSTRDRQAFF. The CDR3 bases are TGTGCCAGCAGCACCCGGGACAGGCAAGCTTTCTTT.

The genes are TRBV7-9 and TRBJ1-1; D is ambiguous. CDR1 SEHNR and CDR2 FQNEAQ come from the germline V gene (reference sequence). The V end lost 2 bases, the J end lost 3 bases, and 4 bases lay between the germline ends. The CDR3 is made up of 12 amino acids. CDR3 sequence (DNA): TGTGCCAGCAGCTTAAGCCACACTGAAGCTTTCTTT. Translating gives CASSLSHTEAFF.

The chain employs TRBV5-1 and TRBJ1-1, with D maybe TRBD1 (6 bases). The CDR3 extends over 16 amino acids. Germline-derived CDR1 and CDR2 are SGHRS and YFSETQ. Between the trimmed V and J ends, which lost 3 bases and 0 bases, there was a span of 15 bases. The DNA of the CDR3 is TGCGCCAGCAGCTCCGGGTCTCAGGGGCTGAACACTGAAGCTTTCTTT. Its translation is CASSSGSQGLNTEAFF. Together with reference TRBV5-1 and TRBJ1-1, the CDR3 gives the full variable domain: KAGVTQTPRYLIKTRGQQVTLSCSPISGHRSVSWYQQTPGQGLQFLFEYFSETQRNKGNFPGRFSGRQFSNSRSEMNVSTLELGDSALYLCASSSGSQGLNTEAFFGQGTRLTVV.

The rearrangement uses TRBV12-3 or TRBV12-4 and TRBJ1-4; tentatively, D is TRBD1 (5 bases). V lost 3 bases and J lost 8, with 10 bases in between. There are 13 residues in the CDR3. The CDR3 DNA sequence: TGTGCCAGCAGTTTTACCTCAGGGGAAAAACTGTTTTTT. Translated, it gives CASSFTSGEKLFF.

This sequence joins TRBV6-6 and TRBJ1-6, with TRBD1 identical over 7 bases. The CDR3 has 15 amino acids. The germline gives CDR1 MNHNY, CDR2 SVGAGI (reference sequence). V lost 5 bases and J lost 2; bases outside the gene matches: 3. CDR3 in amino acids: CASSPQGAYNSPLHF. The CDR3 bases are TGTGCCAGCAGTCCCCAGGGGGCCTATAATTCACCCCTCCACTTT.

The gene calls are TRBV27 and TRBJ1-6, with 7 nucleotides matching TRBD1. V dropped 6 bases and J dropped 0; count of bases not matched to a gene: 8. The CDR3 runs 17 residues. The germline CDR1 and CDR2 sequences are MNHEY and SMNVEV (reference sequence). In DNA form, the CDR3 reads TGTGCCAGCAGGACGACAGGGAAGAGCTCCTATAATTCACCCCTCCACTTT. Protein product: CASRTTGKSSYNSPLHF.

The V gene is TRBV19, the J gene TRBJ2-1; TRBD1 aligns across 8 bases. The CDR3 totals 14 residues. After removal of 5 bases from V and 6 bases from J, the junction contained 6 bases not matched to a gene. CDR1 and CDR2 (germline): LNHDA, SQIVND (reference sequence). The CDR3 here is CASSARQGPNEQFF. CDR3 sequence (DNA): TGTGCCAGTAGTGCTCGACAGGGGCCCAATGAGCAGTTCTTC.

This clone was detected only once. The chain combines TRBV15 with TRBJ2-7, with TRBD2 identical over 11 bases. The germline gives CDR1 LNHNV, CDR2 YYDKDF (reference sequence). The CDR3 totals 14 residues. V lost 5 bases to trimming and J lost 5 bases; unmatched junction nucleotides: 5. This chain's CDR3 is CATSGGTSGHEQYF. In DNA form, the CDR3 reads TGTGCCACCAGCGGAGGGACTAGCGGACACGAGCAGTACTTC.

The chain recombines TRBV29-1 with TRBJ2-5; D is unresolved. Germline lookup yields CDR1 SQVTM and CDR2 ANQGSEA. The germline V and J ends were trimmed by 3 bases and 3 bases, with 8 bases remaining between them. The CDR3 is 12 residues long. CDR3 sequence (DNA): TGCAGCGTTGACAGAACTAAAGAGACCCAGTACTTC. This translates into CSVDRTKETQYF.

The chain couples TRBV7-7 to TRBJ2-3, with TRBD2 identical over 11 bases. Germline V CDR1 and CDR2: SSHAT, FNYEAQ (reference sequence). V was pared by 5 bases and J by 3 bases, with 4 bases of the junction left unmatched. This CDR3 has 15 amino acids. The CDR3 DNA follows: TGTGCCAGCAGCCCAGGGACTAGCGGAACAGATACGCAGTATTTT. Translated: CASSPGTSGTDTQYF.

As to this clone: Other nucleotide sequences in the sample specify the same CDR3. J is TRBJ1-1 and V is TRBV29-1, with a possible D match to TRBD1 (5 bases). Trimming took off 4 bases at V and 1 base at J, with 10 bases between the two ends. This CDR3 region has 13 residues. Germline assignment: CDR1 SQVTM and CDR2 ANQGSEA. DNA of the CDR3: TGCAGCGTTGGACAGCAGGGGAACACTGAAGCTTTCTTT. It specifies CSVGQQGNTEAFF.

This chain uses TRBV7-2 with TRBJ1-1; D remains ambiguous. Germline loops: CDR1 SGHTA, CDR2 FQGNSA. Trimming cost V 2 bases and J 3 bases, with 7 bases left between them. The CDR3 is 13 residues long. CDR3 sequence: CASSLQEDTEAFF. The DNA for the CDR3 is TGTGCCAGCAGCTTACAGGAGGACACTGAAGCTTTCTTT.

The chain uses TRBV30 and TRBJ2-5; 8 bases fit TRBD2. Trimming at V came to 3 bases and at J to 5 bases, leaving 5 bases not matched to a gene. Germline V gene lookup returns CDR1 GTSNPN and CDR2 SVGIG (reference sequence). This CDR3 has 13 residues. The CDR3 reads CAWSQAGVETQYF. Here the CDR3 DNA reads TGTGCCTGGAGCCAAGCGGGGGTGGAGACCCAGTACTTC.

This chain links TRBV5-6 with TRBJ2-3; D is perhaps TRBD1 (5 bases). V gave up 4 bases and J gave up 3 bases, with 12 bases separating them. The CDR3 is 14 residues long. In germline, CDR1 is SGHDT, CDR2 YYEEEE. Here the CDR3 reads CASSLVQETDTQYF. CDR3 bases: TGTGCCAGCAGCCTAGTACAGGAGACAGATACGCAGTATTTT.

The rearrangement links TRBV7-9 to TRBJ2-7; possibly TRBD1 for D (5 bases). Germline V gene data show CDR1 as SEHNR and CDR2 as FQNEAQ (reference sequence). Trimming stripped 3 bases from V and 1 base from J, with 13 bases between. CDR3 size: 15 residues. The CDR3 DNA sequence: TGTGCCAGCAGCTTCCTTTTGGACATTTCCTACGAGCAGTACTTC. As protein: CASSFLLDISYEQYF.

The CDR3 nucleotides read TGTGCCAGCACCCCTAGACACAGGGAAACCTACAATGAGCAGTTCTTC. This codes for CASTPRHRETYNEQFF. This chain uses TRBV11-2 with TRBJ2-1; D might be TRBD1 (6 bases). Germline V CDR1 and CDR2: SGHAT, FQNNGV. The CDR3 spans 16 residues. V dropped 7 bases and J dropped 2 bases, with 18 bases sitting between them.

This clone occurred a few times. CDR3 in amino acids: CASSTSGGAYEQYF. CDR3 sequence (DNA): TGTGCCAGCAGTACTAGCGGGGGGGCCTACGAGCAGTACTTC. The V call is TRBV6-5, the J call TRBJ2-7; 13 nucleotides agree with TRBD2. The CDR3 length is 14 residues. Per the germline V gene, CDR1 is MNHEY and CDR2 is SVGAGI. The V segment lost 5 bases and the J segment 2 bases; nucleotides outside the gene matches: 0.

The rearrangement uses TRBV7-6 and TRBJ1-1, with 7 bases lining up with TRBD1. Germline-derived CDR1 and CDR2 are SGHVS and FNYEAQ. The CDR3 contains 15 residues. V lost 4 bases, J lost 2 bases, and 7 bases stayed unmatched. CDR3 coding DNA: TGTGCCAGCAGCTCGCCGGGACAGAAAAACACTGAAGCTTTCTTT. Amino acid sequence: CASSSPGQKNTEAFF.

This clone was picked up a small number of times. The chain combines TRBV5-1 with TRBJ1-3; TRBD1 matches 9 bases. The CDR3 consists of 16 residues. In germline, CDR1 is SGHRS, CDR2 YFSETQ. V shed 3 bases and J 4 bases; nucleotides not matched to a gene: 8. CDR3 nucleotides: TGCGCCAGCAGCTCAACCGGACAGGGGAAAGGAAACACCATATATTTT. Translating it yields CASSSTGQGKGNTIYF.

The chain uses TRBV10-3 and TRBJ2-3, with 8 bases fitting TRBD2. This CDR3 has 14 residues. Germline values: CDR1 ENHRY, CDR2 SYGVKD. V lost 7 bases to trimming and J lost 1 base; unmatched junction nucleotides: 4. The CDR3: CAITREGGTDTQYF. The CDR3 region has the DNA TGTGCCATCACCCGGGAGGGAGGCACAGATACGCAGTATTTT.

The CDR3 sequence is CASSKGGRISPLHF. DNA for the CDR3: TGTGCCAGCAGCAAAGGTGGCAGAATTTCACCCCTCCACTTT. The chain combines TRBV21-1 with TRBJ1-6; the DNA was not used to check the table's D call, TRBD1. TRBV21-1 is designated a pseudogene. The CDR3 has 14 residues.

The CDR3 sequence is CASSERGYQPQHF. CDR3 nucleotide sequence: TGTGCCAGCAGTGAAAGGGGGTATCAGCCCCAGCATTTT. The chain links TRBV6-1 to TRBJ1-5; D might be TRBD1 (6 bases). The CDR3 sequence is 13 residues long. Germline V lookup: CDR1 MNHNS, CDR2 SASEGT. Trimming removed 2 bases from V and 5 bases from J, with 7 bases in between.

This clone has just one count. V usage is TRBV29-1 and J usage is TRBJ2-1, with 13 bases lining up with TRBD2. CDR3 length: 13 residues. V lost 7 bases, J lost 9 bases, and 6 bases stayed unmatched. CDR1 and CDR2 from the germline V gene are SQVTM and ANQGSEA. The CDR3: CSERTSGGGEQFF. The CDR3 region has the DNA TGCAGCGAAAGGACTAGCGGGGGAGGTGAGCAGTTCTTC.

Regarding this clone: Other DNA sequences of this sample code for an identical CDR3. The chain is built from TRBV15 and TRBJ2-2, with 7 bases aligning to TRBD2. Per the germline V gene, CDR1 is LNHNV and CDR2 is YYDKDF (reference sequence). V gave up 6 bases and J gave up 0 bases; unmatched junction bases: 4. The CDR3 has 15 residues. CDR3 bases: TGTGCCACCAGAACGGGGGGACCGAACACCGGGGAGCTGTTTTTT. It yields the protein CATRTGGPNTGELFF.

The rearrangement links TRBV7-3 to TRBJ1-1; the D is unclear. Germline CDR1 reads SGHTA; CDR2 reads FQGTGA. The V end lost 5 bases, the J end lost 1 base, and 11 bases lay between the germline ends. The CDR3 length is 14 residues. The DNA for the CDR3 is TGTGCCAGCAGCCCATCCCCAGAGAACACTGAAGCTTTCTTT. As protein: CASSPSPENTEAFF.

This chain uses TRBV7-2 with TRBJ1-5, with 9 bases lining up with TRBD1. The germline CDR1 and CDR2 sequences are SGHTA and FQGNSA. J lost 6 bases, V lost 4 bases, and 4 bases had no gene match. The CDR3 is 14 amino acids. The DNA of the CDR3 is TGTGCCAGCAGCTCAGGACAGGGGCGTCAGCCCCAGCATTTT. This sequence encodes CASSSGQGRQPQHF.

This clone has only a few counts. The gene calls are TRBV14 and TRBJ1-3, with a possible D match to TRBD1 (5 bases). This CDR3 is built from 13 residues. Per germline, CDR1 SGHDN and CDR2 FVKESK. V was pared by 4 bases and J by 8 bases, with 12 bases between. CDR3 in amino acids: CASSLGVRHTIYF. As DNA, the CDR3 is TGTGCCAGCAGCCTAGGGGTACGGCACACCATATATTTT.

The J gene is TRBJ2-7, the V gene TRBV11-2, with 7 positions matching TRBD2. Trimming at V came to 5 bases and at J to 3 bases, leaving 7 bases not matched to a gene. The CDR3 is 14 residues long. CDR1 is SGHAT, CDR2 FQNNGV, per germline. The DNA for the CDR3 is TGTGCCAGCAGCATATCGACTAGCCGCTACGAGCAGTACTTC. Its translation is CASSISTSRYEQYF.

This clone was seen a handful of times. The rearrangement uses TRBV5-1 and TRBJ1-1; maybe TRBD1 (6 bases). Trimming stripped 4 bases from V and 1 base from J, with 11 bases between. The CDR3 has 14 residues. Germline V gene data show CDR1 as SGHRS and CDR2 as YFSETQ. The CDR3 is CASSEDSSNTEAFF. Here the CDR3 DNA reads TGCGCCAGCAGCGAGGACAGCTCGAACACTGAAGCTTTCTTT.

V is TRBV7-2 and J is TRBJ1-1; D gene unclear. With 5 bases removed from V and 4 bases from J, the gap between germline ends came to 14 bases. This CDR3 is 14 amino acids long. Germline V CDR1 and CDR2: SGHTA, FQGNSA. CDR3 nucleotide sequence: TGTGCCAGCAGCCTCATACGAGGAGGCACTGAAGCTTTCTTT. It codes for CASSLIRGGTEAFF.